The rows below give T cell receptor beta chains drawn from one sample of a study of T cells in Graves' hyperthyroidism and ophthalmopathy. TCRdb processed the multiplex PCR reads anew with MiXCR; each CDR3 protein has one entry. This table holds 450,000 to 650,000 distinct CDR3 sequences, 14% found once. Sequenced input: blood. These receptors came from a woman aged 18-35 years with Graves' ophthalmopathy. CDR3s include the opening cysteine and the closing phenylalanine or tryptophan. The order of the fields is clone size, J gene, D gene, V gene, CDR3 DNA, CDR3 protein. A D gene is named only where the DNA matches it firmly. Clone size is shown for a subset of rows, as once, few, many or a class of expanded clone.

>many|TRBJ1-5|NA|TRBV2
TGTGCCAGCGGATCCAGGGCCCATCAGCCCCAGCATTTT
CASGSRAHQPQHF
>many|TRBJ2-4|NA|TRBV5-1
TGCGCCAGCGAGGGGTCTCCTGCCGACATTCAGTACTTC
CASEGSPADIQYF
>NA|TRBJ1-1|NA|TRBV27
TGTGCCAGCAGTATGGGGCCGAAAACTGAAGCTTTCTTT
CASSMGPKTEAFF
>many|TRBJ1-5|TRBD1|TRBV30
TGTGCCTGGAGTGCCGGGACAGGGAATCAGCCCCAGCATTTT
CAWSAGTGNQPQHF
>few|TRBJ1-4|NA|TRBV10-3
TGTGCCATCAGTGAGAGGGGTGCCGAAAGACTGTTTTTT
CAISERGAERLFF
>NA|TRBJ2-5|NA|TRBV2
TGTGCCAGCAGTTTTTGGCCACAAGAGACCCAATACTTC
CASSFWPQETQYF
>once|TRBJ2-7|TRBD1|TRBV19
TGTGCCAGTAGTATAGGTTGGACAGGACAATTCCCCTACGAGCAGTACTTC
CASSIGWTGQFPYEQYF
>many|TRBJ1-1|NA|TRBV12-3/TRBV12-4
TGTGCCAGCAGTTTCTTTGGGTTCTTAGAAAAAGCTTTCTTT
CASSFFGFLEKAFF
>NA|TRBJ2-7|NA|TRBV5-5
TGTGCCAGCAGCTTGGTTCCAGGGAAAGAACTTTACGAGCAGTACTTC
CASSLVPGKELYEQYF
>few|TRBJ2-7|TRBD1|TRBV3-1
TGTGCCAGCAGCCCCCCCTCGGGACAGGGCTACGAGCAGTACTTC
CASSPPSGQGYEQYF
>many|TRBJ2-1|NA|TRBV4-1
TGCGCCAGCAGCCAAGAGGGGCAAACCTACAATGAGCAGTTCTTC
CASSQEGQTYNEQFF
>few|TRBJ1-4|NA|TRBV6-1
TGTGCCAGCAGTTCACCGGGAGCCGCTCTCGGAAAACTGTTTTTT
CASSSPGAALGKLFF